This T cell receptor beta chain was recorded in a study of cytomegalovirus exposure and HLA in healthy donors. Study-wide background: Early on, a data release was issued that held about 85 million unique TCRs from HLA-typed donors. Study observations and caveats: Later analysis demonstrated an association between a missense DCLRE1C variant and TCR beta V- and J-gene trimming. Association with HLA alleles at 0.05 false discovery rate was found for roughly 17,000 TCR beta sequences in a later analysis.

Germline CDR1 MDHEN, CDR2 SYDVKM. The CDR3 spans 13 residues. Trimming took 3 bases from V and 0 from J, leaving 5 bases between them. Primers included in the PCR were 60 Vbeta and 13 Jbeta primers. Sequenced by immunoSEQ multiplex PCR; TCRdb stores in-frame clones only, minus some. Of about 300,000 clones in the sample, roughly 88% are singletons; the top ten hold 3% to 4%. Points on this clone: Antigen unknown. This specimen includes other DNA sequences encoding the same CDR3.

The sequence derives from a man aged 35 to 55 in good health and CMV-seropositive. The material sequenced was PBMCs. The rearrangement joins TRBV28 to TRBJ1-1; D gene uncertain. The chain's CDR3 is CASSFSVNTEAFF. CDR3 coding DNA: TGTGCCAGCAGTTTTTCGGTGAACACTGAAGCTTTCTTT.